The 22 T cell receptor beta chains given below trace back to one sample, sequenced in a study of blood T cell repertoires in COVID-19. Some clones are missing from TCRdb's copy, which holds only in-frame ones; the method was immunoSEQ multiplex PCR. The data show over 200,000 clones, approximately 86% seen once. Sequenced material: peripheral blood. The receptors were sampled from a man between 35 and 55 years old who had recovered from COVID-19.

This clone was counted only a few times. The chain links TRBV18 to TRBJ1-2; 7 nucleotides align to TRBD1. CDR1 and CDR2 from the germline V gene are KGHSH and LQKENI. The CDR3 has 17 amino acids. Trimming at V came to 3 bases and at J to 0 bases, leaving 10 bases not matched to a gene. The CDR3 loop reads CASSPGDSYPANYGYTF. Written as DNA, the CDR3 is TGTGCCAGCTCACCTGGGGACAGTTATCCAGCTAACTATGGCTACACCTTC.

This chain connects TRBV25-1 to TRBJ1-1; weak D call: TRBD1 (5 bases). Trimming took off 1 base at V and 5 bases at J, with 8 bases between the two ends. Germline CDR1 reads MGHDK; CDR2 reads SYGVNS. There are 13 residues in the CDR3. The CDR3 here is CASSESGRTEAFF. In DNA, the CDR3 is TGTGCCAGCAGTGAATCAGGGAGGACTGAAGCTTTCTTT.

CDR3 loop: CASSLLAGGTEAFF. The CDR3 DNA follows: TGTGCCAGCAGCTTGTTGGCAGGGGGCACTGAAGCTTTCTTT. The rearrangement joins TRBV5-4 to TRBJ1-1; 7 bases agree with TRBD1. CDR3 size: 14 residues. V trimming: 1 base; J trimming: 4 bases; junction bases outside the gene matches: 4. Looked up from germline, CDR1 is SGHNT and CDR2 is YYREEE (reference sequence). The full variable domain, completed using reference TRBV5-4 and TRBJ1-1, is ETGVTQSPTHLIKTRGQQVTLRCSSQSGHNTVSWYQQALGQGPQFIFQYYREEENGRGNFPPRFSGLQFPNYSSELNVNALELDDSALYLCASSLLAGGTEAFFGQGTRLTVV.

The J gene is TRBJ2-3, the V gene TRBV11-1; 7 nucleotides match TRBD1. The germline V gene encodes CDR1 SGHAT and CDR2 FQDESV (reference sequence). V was pared by 2 bases and J by 2 bases, with 7 bases of the junction left unmatched. There are 16 residues in the CDR3. The chain's CDR3 is CASSLIRDSSTDTQYF. In DNA, the CDR3 is TGTGCCAGCAGCTTAATTCGGGACAGCTCCACAGATACGCAGTATTTT.

This clone turned up a few times. V and J are TRBV2 and TRBJ2-1; 14 bases fit TRBD2. Germline CDR1 and CDR2: SNHLY and FYNNEI. The CDR3 sequence is 17 residues long. V trimming: 6 bases; J trimming: 10 bases; junction bases outside the gene matches: 14. The chain's CDR3 is CASRESPGLAGDGEQFF. The CDR3, as DNA: TGTGCCAGCAGGGAATCCCCGGGACTAGCGGGAGACGGCGAGCAGTTCTTC.

This clone turned up a few times. This chain joins TRBV7-2 and TRBJ2-7; D is unresolved. Germline CDR1 reads SGHTA; CDR2 reads FQGNSA. The CDR3 length is 12 residues. V lost 5 bases and J 3 bases, leaving 8 bases between the germline ends. The CDR3 is CASSPRSYEQYF. In DNA, the CDR3 is TGTGCCAGCAGCCCAAGGAGCTACGAGCAGTACTTC.

The V and J genes are TRBV5-1 and TRBJ2-7; weak D call: TRBD2 (6 bases). Germline values: CDR1 SGHRS, CDR2 YFSETQ. Trimming removed 7 bases at V and 6 bases at J, with 20 bases between. The CDR3 spans 14 residues. CDR3 DNA sequence: TGCGCCAGCGCACCCCCGGGCAGGGAGGTCGAGCAGTACTTC. It yields the protein CASAPPGREVEQYF.

The chain joins TRBV25-1 to TRBJ1-4; TRBD1 might be the D (5 bases). The CDR3 length is 15 residues. CDR1 and CDR2 (germline): MGHDK, SYGVNS. V lost 5 bases to trimming and J lost 4 bases, with 14 bases between them. For the CDR3, the DNA is TGTGCCAGCAGTCCCTGGGGCAGGAATAATGAAAAACTGTTTTTT. This gives the protein CASSPWGRNNEKLFF.

The gene calls are TRBV27 and TRBJ1-5; no firm D call. Germline loops: CDR1 MNHEY, CDR2 SMNVEV (reference sequence). V was cut by 0 bases and J by 0 bases, with 3 bases left in between. This CDR3 contains 14 residues. CDR3 in DNA: TGTGCCAGCAGTTTATCTAATAGCAATCAGCCCCAGCATTTT. Its translation is CASSLSNSNQPQHF.

This chain connects TRBV6-5 to TRBJ2-5, with D tentatively TRBD1 (6 bases). Trimming pared 10 bases from V and 4 bases from J, leaving 16 bases between. CDR3 size: 13 residues. Germline V gene data show CDR1 as MNHEY and CDR2 as SVGAGI. CDR3 sequence (DNA): TGTGCCATGCCGACAGGAGCCGTAGAGACCCAGTACTTC. Protein sequence: CAMPTGAVETQYF.

V and J are TRBV6-2 or TRBV6-3 and TRBJ2-3; 9 bases are a match to TRBD2. This CDR3 comprises 16 residues. Trimming took 6 bases from V and 2 from J; bases not matched to a gene: 9. Per germline, CDR1 MNHEY and CDR2 SVGEGT. The CDR3 region has the DNA TGTGCCAGCAGCCCTAGACTAGCGGCAATCACAGATACGCAGTATTTT. As protein: CASSPRLAAITDTQYF.

The gene calls are TRBV6-5 and TRBJ2-7; 7 positions match TRBD2. Germline trimming cut 5 bases from V and 5 bases from J; bases unmatched to any gene: 3. This CDR3 comprises 12 residues. Per germline, CDR1 MNHEY and CDR2 SVGAGI. This CDR3 is CASSRTRDEQYF. CDR3 bases: TGTGCCAGCAGTAGGACTAGGGACGAGCAGTACTTC.

The gene calls are TRBV19 and TRBJ1-5, with D uncertain. V dropped 8 bases and J dropped 0 bases, with 11 bases sitting between them. CDR3 length equals 14 residues. CDR1 is LNHDA and CDR2 is SQIVND in the germline V gene (reference sequence). The CDR3 bases are TGTGCCAGTTCGAGGGATCCTAGCAATCAGCCCCAGCATTTT. It encodes CASSRDPSNQPQHF.

The V and J genes are TRBV7-5 and TRBJ2-1; the tabulated D call, TRBD1, remains unverified against the DNA. TRBV7-5 is an annotated pseudogene. This CDR3 comprises 13 residues. The chain's CDR3 is CARRWGPYNEQFF. CDR3 sequence (DNA): TGTGCCAGAAGGTGGGGCCCCTACAATGAGCAGTTCTTC.

The chain is built from TRBV19 and TRBJ2-1; D call uncertain. Germline-derived CDR1 and CDR2 are LNHDA and SQIVND (reference sequence). The CDR3 covers 13 residues. The V end was cut by 6 bases, the J end by 0 bases, with 6 bases between. This CDR3 reads CASRRSSYNEQFF. The CDR3 bases are TGTGCCAGTAGACGGAGCTCCTACAATGAGCAGTTCTTC.

The rearrangement uses TRBV21-1 and TRBJ2-7; the table's D call of TRBD1 was not tested on the DNA. TRBV21-1 is a listed pseudogene. The CDR3 length is 16 residues. CDR3 in DNA: TGTGCAGATCCCCCGGGGAAACAGGGTTGGGGCTACGAGCAGTACTTC. This codes for CADPPGKQGWGYEQYF.

This rearrangement joins TRBV27 to TRBJ2-1; 8 bases are a match to TRBD2. The CDR3 consists of 15 residues. Germline lookup yields CDR1 MNHEY and CDR2 SMNVEV (reference sequence). V lost 2 bases to trimming and J lost 8 bases; unmatched junction nucleotides: 8. The CDR3 DNA is TGTGCCAGCAGTTTAGAGACGGGAGGGCCGTATGAGCAGTTCTTC. It specifies CASSLETGGPYEQFF.

In this sample, this clone turned up once. The CDR3 reads CASSSGLAGSSEQFF. CDR3 sequence (DNA): TGTGCCAGCAGCTCCGGACTAGCGGGATCCAGTGAGCAGTTCTTC. The chain links TRBV7-3 to TRBJ2-1, with 12 positions matching TRBD2. The CDR3 covers 15 residues. J lost 9 bases, V lost 4 bases, and 7 bases had no gene match. Germline V gene lookup returns CDR1 SGHTA and CDR2 FQGTGA.

The chain carries TRBV14 and TRBJ2-3; 8 positions agree with TRBD2. Germline V gives CDR1 SGHDN, CDR2 FVKESK. The CDR3 sequence is 16 residues long. Unmatched junction bases numbered 8, after V lost 4 bases and J lost 2 bases. CDR3 sequence (DNA): TGTGCCAGCAGCCTTAGCGGGGCTATCTTCACAGATACGCAGTATTTT. This translates into CASSLSGAIFTDTQYF.

The chain employs TRBV5-1 and TRBJ2-3, with D possibly TRBD1 on 6 matching bases. The CDR3 is made up of 14 amino acids. Germline loops: CDR1 SGHRS, CDR2 YFSETQ. The germline V and J ends were trimmed by 4 bases and 4 bases, with 13 bases remaining between them. The CDR3 DNA follows: TGCGCCAGCAGCCGTCACAGGGTTTCAGATACGCAGTATTTT. This translates into CASSRHRVSDTQYF.

The gene calls are TRBV19 and TRBJ2-7, with a possible D match to TRBD1 (6 bases). The CDR3 is 13 amino acids. Between the trimmed V and J ends, which lost 3 bases and 2 bases, there was a span of 8 bases. Germline values: CDR1 LNHDA, CDR2 SQIVND (reference sequence). CDR3 coding DNA: TGTGCCAGTAGTATCGGACAGCCCTACGAGCAGTACTTC. It specifies CASSIGQPYEQYF.

This clone has just one count. The rearrangement joins TRBV4-3 to TRBJ1-2; D is perhaps TRBD1 (5 bases). Looked up from germline, CDR1 is LGHNA and CDR2 is YSLEER. Trimming shortened V by 3 bases and J by 1 base, and 18 bases separated the two germline ends. CDR3 length: 17 amino acids. DNA for the CDR3: TGCGCCAGCAGCCACTCGTTGGGGGGTTTGCTTAACTATGGCTACACCTTC. This gives the protein CASSHSLGGLLNYGYTF.